This T cell receptor (beta chain) stems from a study of blood T cell repertoires in COVID-19. About the study: T cells, B-cell-depleted T cells, or PBMCs supplied cDNA or gDNA.

Participant age was roughly 18 to 90 years, and participants resided in around 24 US areas. The study counted Cohort 3 donors as recovered given two negative PCRs, clearance, or symptom resolution. In the study's own analysis: Amplification from reference gene primers served as the basis for estimated nucleated cell counts. Data came from immunoSEQ multiplex PCR; TCRdb stores just in-frame clones and leaves some out. The V and J calls and the clone size are those of that table, but D and trimming were determined from the DNA. The sample comprises around 300,000 clones, roughly 90% of which are singletons, and less than 2% rests with the top ten. Details on this clone: The identical CDR3 is also encoded by other nucleotide sequences in the sample.

The CDR3 loop spans 15 amino acids. Germline V gene lookup returns CDR1 MNHEY and CDR2 SMNVEV (reference sequence). Trimming shortened V by 6 bases and J by 5 bases, and 16 bases separated the two germline ends. The chain recombines TRBV27 with TRBJ1-4, with D tentatively TRBD1 (6 bases). The clonotype originates from a woman in her sixties who had recovered from COVID-19. The specimen sequenced was PBMCs or T cells enriched from blood (not recorded which). CDR3 residues: CASSPRQDGNEKLFF. Written as DNA, the CDR3 is TGTGCCAGCAGCCCCCGACAGGACGGGAATGAAAAACTGTTTTTT.